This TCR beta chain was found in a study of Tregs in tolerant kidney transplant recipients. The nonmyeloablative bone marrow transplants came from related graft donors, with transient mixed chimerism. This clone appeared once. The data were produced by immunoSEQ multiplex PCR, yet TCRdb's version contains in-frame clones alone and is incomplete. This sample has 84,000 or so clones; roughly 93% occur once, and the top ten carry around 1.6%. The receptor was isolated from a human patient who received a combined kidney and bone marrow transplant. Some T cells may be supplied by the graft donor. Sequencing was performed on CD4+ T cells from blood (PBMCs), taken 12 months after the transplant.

The CDR3 DNA sequence: TGTGCCAGCAGTCCAACTAGCTACGAGCAGTACTTC. As protein: CASSPTSYEQYF. V usage is TRBV2 and J usage is TRBJ2-7; D perhaps matches TRBD2 (5 bases). CDR3 length equals 12 residues. CDR1 SNHLY and CDR2 FYNNEI come from the germline V gene. Trimming pared 5 bases from V and 3 bases from J, leaving 8 bases between.